This TCR beta chain was sequenced during a study of cytomegalovirus exposure and HLA in healthy donors. As for the study in general: Ancestry clustering placed 70% to 90% of a few hundred genotyped donors in the Caucasian-associated cluster. Study conclusions and caveats: As a later analysis showed, a missense DCLRE1C variant was linked to trimming of TCR beta V- and J-genes. Researchers catalogued about 160 TCR beta chains as cytomegalovirus-associated. In terms of immune exposure information, only CMV serostatus was available.

Worth noting for this clone: The antigen is not known. The same CDR3 is also encoded by other DNA sequences in this sample.

J was trimmed by 8 bases and V by 3 bases; bases with no gene match: 5. Germline loops: CDR1 LNHDA, CDR2 SQIVND (reference sequence). The CDR3 has 13 amino acids. The primer mix had 60 Vbeta and 13 Jbeta primers. Clones were sequenced by immunoSEQ multiplex PCR, and TCRdb holds only the in-frame ones, with some missing. The table records under 100,000 clones, 81% of them present only once. This clonotype was obtained from a woman aged 70-85 years in good health and CMV-seropositive. The J gene is TRBJ1-2, the V gene TRBV19; 8 nucleotides match TRBD1. The sample consisted of PBMCs. The CDR3 protein is CASSIPDRGGYTF. The CDR3 region has the DNA TGTGCCAGTAGTATCCCCGACAGGGGAGGCTACACCTTC.